The T cell receptor beta chain described here comes from a study of graft-versus-host responses after intestinal transplantation. About the research overall: Among the recipients, all got anti-thymocyte globulin induction and then tacrolimus and steroids for approximately 3 years.

The CDR3 totals 16 residues. The data were produced by immunoSEQ multiplex PCR, yet TCRdb's version contains in-frame clones alone and is incomplete. The sample yields 84,000 or so clones, around 90% seen once. Worth noting for this clone: The target antigen is unknown.

Whole-study findings and limits: GvH clones appeared in recipient marrow, some first in ileum or blood.

The origin of this receptor is a human donor who received an intestinal transplant. Here the sequenced sample was unstimulated CD4+ T cells sorted from spleen or lymph node cells, taken before intestinal transplant. This chain links TRBV21-1 with TRBJ1-3; the D call in the table, TRBD1, was not verified against the DNA. TRBV21-1 is given as a pseudogene. The chain's CDR3 is CASSKGHRDAGNTIYF. The CDR3 region has the DNA TGTGCCAGCAGCAAAGGCCACAGGGACGCTGGAAACACCATATATTTT.